This TCR beta chain appears in the sequencing data of a study of blood T cell repertoires in COVID-19 (dated by TCRdb to 2019 to 2021). For the study in its entirety: Collaborator samples came from the United States, Italy and Spain and covered acute and convalescent phases of COVID-19. The prospective study material was composed of cDNA or gDNA derived from T cells, B-cell-depleted T cells, or PBMCs. The dataset comprised deeply sampled blood TCRbeta repertoires from subjects exposed to, actively infected with, or recovered from COVID-19. A freely available public database, intended as a resource for researchers studying the immune response to SARS-CoV-2, is where the repertoires were released. Samples were obtained from the ongoing ImmuneRACE study (first 160 participants) and from about 1,300 subjects provided by 6 global collaborators. Sample metadata almost always included a de-identified subject ID, COVID-19 status, age in years and sex. Where available, HLA class I and class II types were obtained from metadata supplied by the sample provider rather than from assay-based typing.

Each collaborating institution followed its own protocols to collect whole blood in K2EDTA tubes. For TCRbeta analysis, collaborators shipped samples as frozen whole blood, isolated PBMCs, or DNA extracted from either of those sample types. Broad study findings and their caveats: How much clinical and demographic metadata was included differed by source and by participant, and the metadata was provided uncurated.

With respect to this clone: Its binding antigen is unknown. Base qualities were left out, and no much larger clone turns up one base away.

TCRbeta CDR3 regions were amplified from genomic DNA using the immunoSEQ Assay, a bias-controlled multiplex PCR. The source study handled its data this way. The number of nucleated cells in each sample was estimated from the amplification of reference gene primers within the assay. Sequence reads were collapsed and filtered to measure the absolute abundance of every unique TCRbeta CDR3 rearrangement. For each sample, productive Simpson clonality was calculated as the square root of Simpson's diversity index across productive rearrangements. The table was pulled from immuneACCESS by TCRdb, which kept in-frame rearrangements only. Such tables lose some clones; where checked, under half of the loss comes from unresolved V genes, and the rest has no known cause. V, J and clone size are taken as reported in that table, and D and trimming were inferred from the DNA itself. For this sample there are 90,000 to 120,000 clones; roughly 81% appear just once. Less than 2.5% of the sample is taken by the ten largest.

Inclusive of the bounding cysteine and phenylalanine, the CDR3 is 15 residues long. Only the CDR3 portion is preserved as DNA: 45 bases, with reading frame beginning at the first base. Reading the germline V gene gives CDR1 MGHRA and CDR2 YSYEKL. V was cut back by 3 bases and J by 1 base, leaving a gap of 12 bases between them. The specimen sequenced was peripheral blood. The clonotype was recovered from a human donor in a cohort sampled during active COVID-19. The rearranged segments are TRBV4-1 and TRBJ1-1, and possibly TRBD1, on 5 matching bases. The nucleotide sequence is given as TGCGCCAGCAGCCATGCCGACAGATCGAACACTGAAGCTTTCTTT. This is translated as CASSHADRSNTEAFF.